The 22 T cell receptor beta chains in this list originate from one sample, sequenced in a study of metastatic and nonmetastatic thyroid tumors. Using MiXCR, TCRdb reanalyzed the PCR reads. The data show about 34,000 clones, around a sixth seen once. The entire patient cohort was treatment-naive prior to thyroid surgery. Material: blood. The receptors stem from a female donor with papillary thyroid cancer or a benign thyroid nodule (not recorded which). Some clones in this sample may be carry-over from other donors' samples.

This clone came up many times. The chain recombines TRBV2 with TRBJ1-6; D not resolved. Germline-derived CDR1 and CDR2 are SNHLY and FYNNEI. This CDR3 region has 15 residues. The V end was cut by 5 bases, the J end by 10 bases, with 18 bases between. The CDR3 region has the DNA TGTGCCAGCAGTCCTTCCTTATTGGGCGGCTCACCCCTCCACTTT. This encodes CASSPSLLGGSPLHF.

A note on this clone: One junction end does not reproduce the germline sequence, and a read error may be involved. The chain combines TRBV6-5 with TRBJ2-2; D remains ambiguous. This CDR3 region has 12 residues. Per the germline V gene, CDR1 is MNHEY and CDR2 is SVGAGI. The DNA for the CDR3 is TGTGCCAGCAGTCACCGCACCAGGGAGCTGTTTTTT. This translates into CASSHRTRELFF.

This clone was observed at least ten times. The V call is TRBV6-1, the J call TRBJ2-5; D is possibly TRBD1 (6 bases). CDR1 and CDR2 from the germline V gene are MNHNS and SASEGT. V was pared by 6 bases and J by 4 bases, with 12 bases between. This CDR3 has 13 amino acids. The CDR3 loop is CASRQQGPETQYF. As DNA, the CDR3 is TGTGCCAGCAGGCAACAGGGCCCAGAGACCCAGTACTTC.

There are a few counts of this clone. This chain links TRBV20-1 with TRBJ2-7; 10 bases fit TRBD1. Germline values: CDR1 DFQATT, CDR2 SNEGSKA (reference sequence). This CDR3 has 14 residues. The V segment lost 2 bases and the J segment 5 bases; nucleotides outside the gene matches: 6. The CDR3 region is CSARQGTGVNEQYF. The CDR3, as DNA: TGCAGTGCTAGACAAGGGACAGGGGTTAACGAGCAGTACTTC.

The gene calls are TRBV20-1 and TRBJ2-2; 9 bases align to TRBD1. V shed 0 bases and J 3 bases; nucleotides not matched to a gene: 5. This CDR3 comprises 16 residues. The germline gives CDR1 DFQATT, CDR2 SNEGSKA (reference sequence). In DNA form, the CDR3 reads TGCAGTGCTAGAGAATGGAGGGACAGGGACACCGGGGAGCTGTTTTTT. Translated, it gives CSAREWRDRDTGELFF.

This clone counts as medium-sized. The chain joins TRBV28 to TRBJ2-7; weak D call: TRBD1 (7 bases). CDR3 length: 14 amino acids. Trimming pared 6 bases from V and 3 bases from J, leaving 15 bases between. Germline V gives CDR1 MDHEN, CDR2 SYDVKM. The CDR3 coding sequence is TGTGCCAGCAGGAATTCAGGGGGGAGCTACGAGCAGTACTTC. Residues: CASRNSGGSYEQYF.

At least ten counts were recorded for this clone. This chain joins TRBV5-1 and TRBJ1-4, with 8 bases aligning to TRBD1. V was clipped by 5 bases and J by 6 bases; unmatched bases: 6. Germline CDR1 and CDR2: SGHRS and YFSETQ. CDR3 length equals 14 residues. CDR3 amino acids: CASRPGGGDEKLFF. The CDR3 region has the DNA TGCGCCAGCAGGCCAGGGGGCGGGGATGAAAAACTGTTTTTT. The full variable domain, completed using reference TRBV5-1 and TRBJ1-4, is KAGVTQTPRYLIKTRGQQVTLSCSPISGHRSVSWYQQTPGQGLQFLFEYFSETQRNKGNFPGRFSGRQFSNSRSEMNVSTLELGDSALYLCASRPGGGDEKLFFGSGTQLSVL.

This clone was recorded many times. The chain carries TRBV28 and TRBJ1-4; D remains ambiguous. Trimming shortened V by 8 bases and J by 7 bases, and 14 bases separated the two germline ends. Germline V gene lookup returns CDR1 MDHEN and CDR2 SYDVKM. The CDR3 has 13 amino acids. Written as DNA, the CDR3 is TGTGCCAGCGCACCGGGTATGCGTGAAAAACTGTTTTTT. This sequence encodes CASAPGMREKLFF.

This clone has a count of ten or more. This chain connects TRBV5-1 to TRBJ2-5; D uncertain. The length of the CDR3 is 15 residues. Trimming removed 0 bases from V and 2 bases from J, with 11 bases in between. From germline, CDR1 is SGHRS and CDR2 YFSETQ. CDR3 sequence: CASSLAPGLQETQYF. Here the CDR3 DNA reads TGCGCCAGCAGCTTGGCTCCCGGGCTACAAGAGACCCAGTACTTC.

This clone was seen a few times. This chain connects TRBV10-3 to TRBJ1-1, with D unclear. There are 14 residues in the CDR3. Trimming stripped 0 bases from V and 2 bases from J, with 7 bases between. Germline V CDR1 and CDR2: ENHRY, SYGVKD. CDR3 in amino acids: CAISESVANTEAFF. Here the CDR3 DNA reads TGTGCCATCAGTGAGTCGGTCGCTAACACTGAAGCTTTCTTT.

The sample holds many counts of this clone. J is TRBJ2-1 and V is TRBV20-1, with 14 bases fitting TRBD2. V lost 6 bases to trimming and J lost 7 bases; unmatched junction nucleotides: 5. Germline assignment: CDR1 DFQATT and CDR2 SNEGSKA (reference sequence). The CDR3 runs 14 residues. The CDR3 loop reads CSAMGLAGVNEQFF. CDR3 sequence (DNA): TGCAGTGCGATGGGACTAGCGGGAGTAAATGAGCAGTTCTTC.

This CDR3 reads CASRPGLKHIQYF. CDR3 DNA sequence: TGTGCCAGCAGACCGGGACTAAAACACATTCAGTACTTC. The V gene is TRBV12-3 or TRBV12-4, the J gene TRBJ2-4; TRBD2 matches at 7 bases. V lost 6 bases to trimming and J lost 8 bases; unmatched junction nucleotides: 7. This CDR3 comprises 13 residues.

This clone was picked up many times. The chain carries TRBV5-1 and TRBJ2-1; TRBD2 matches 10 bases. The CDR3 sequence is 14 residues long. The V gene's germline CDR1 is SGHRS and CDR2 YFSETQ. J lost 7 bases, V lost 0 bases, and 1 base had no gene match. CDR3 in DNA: TGCGCCAGCAGCTTGGGACTAGCGGGTAATGAGCAGTTCTTC. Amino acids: CASSLGLAGNEQFF.

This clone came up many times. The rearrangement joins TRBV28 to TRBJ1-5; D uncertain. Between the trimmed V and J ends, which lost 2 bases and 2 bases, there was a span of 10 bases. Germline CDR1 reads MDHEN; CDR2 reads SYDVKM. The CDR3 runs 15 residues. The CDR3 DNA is TGTGCCAGCAGTTTAGTCACGCAAGGCAATCAGCCCCAGCATTTT. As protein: CASSLVTQGNQPQHF.

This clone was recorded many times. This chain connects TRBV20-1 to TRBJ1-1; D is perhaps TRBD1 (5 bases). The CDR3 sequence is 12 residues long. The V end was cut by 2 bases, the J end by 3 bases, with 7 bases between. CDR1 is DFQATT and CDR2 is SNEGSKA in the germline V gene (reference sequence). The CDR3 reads CSARPRDTEAFF. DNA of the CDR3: TGCAGTGCTAGACCCAGGGACACTGAAGCTTTCTTT.

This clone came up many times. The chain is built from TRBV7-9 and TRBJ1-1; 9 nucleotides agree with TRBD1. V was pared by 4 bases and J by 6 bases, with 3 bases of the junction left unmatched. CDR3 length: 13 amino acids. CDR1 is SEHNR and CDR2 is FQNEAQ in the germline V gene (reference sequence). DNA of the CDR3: TGTGCCAGCAGCTCAACAGGGGGCGCTGAAGCTTTCTTT. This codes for CASSSTGGAEAFF.

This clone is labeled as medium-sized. The CDR3 is CASSELAGSFNEQFF. CDR3 DNA: TGTGCCAGCAGTGAACTAGCGGGTTCTTTTAATGAGCAGTTCTTC. The chain is built from TRBV6-1 and TRBJ2-1; 8 bases align to TRBD2. The CDR3 has 15 residues. Unmatched junction bases numbered 7, after V lost 2 bases and J lost 7 bases. CDR1 is MNHNS, CDR2 SASEGT, per germline.

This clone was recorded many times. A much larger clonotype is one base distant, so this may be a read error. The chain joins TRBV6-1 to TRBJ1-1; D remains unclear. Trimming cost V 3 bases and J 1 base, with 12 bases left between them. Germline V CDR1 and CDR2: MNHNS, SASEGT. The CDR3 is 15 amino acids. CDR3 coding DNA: TGTGCCAGCAGTGACGGAATAGGTAGGAACACTGAAGCTTTCTTT. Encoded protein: CASSDGIGRNTEAFF.

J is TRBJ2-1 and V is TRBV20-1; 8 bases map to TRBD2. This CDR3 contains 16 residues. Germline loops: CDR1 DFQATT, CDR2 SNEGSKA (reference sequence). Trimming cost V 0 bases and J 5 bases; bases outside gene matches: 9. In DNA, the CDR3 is TGCAGTGCTAGAGATTCGGGAGGGAGTATCCACAATGAGCAGTTCTTC. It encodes CSARDSGGSIHNEQFF.

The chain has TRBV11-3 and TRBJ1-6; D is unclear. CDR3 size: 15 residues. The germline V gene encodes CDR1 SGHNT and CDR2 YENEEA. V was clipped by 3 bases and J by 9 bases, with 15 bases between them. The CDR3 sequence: CASSLDGISGSPLHF. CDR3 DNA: TGTGCCAGCAGCTTGGACGGAATCTCGGGTTCACCCCTCCACTTT.

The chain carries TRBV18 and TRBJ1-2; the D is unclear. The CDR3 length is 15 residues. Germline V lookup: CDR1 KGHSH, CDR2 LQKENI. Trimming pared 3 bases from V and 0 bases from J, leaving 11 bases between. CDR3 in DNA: TGTGCCAGCTCACCCCGGGGTCAACCTAACTATGGCTACACCTTC. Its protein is CASSPRGQPNYGYTF.

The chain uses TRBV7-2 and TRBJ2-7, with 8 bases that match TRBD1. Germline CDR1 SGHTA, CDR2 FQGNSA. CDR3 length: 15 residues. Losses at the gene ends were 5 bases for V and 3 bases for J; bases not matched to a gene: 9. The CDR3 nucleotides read TGTGCCAGCAGCACTACGGCCGGGACAGGCTACGAGCAGTACTTC. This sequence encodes CASSTTAGTGYEQYF.